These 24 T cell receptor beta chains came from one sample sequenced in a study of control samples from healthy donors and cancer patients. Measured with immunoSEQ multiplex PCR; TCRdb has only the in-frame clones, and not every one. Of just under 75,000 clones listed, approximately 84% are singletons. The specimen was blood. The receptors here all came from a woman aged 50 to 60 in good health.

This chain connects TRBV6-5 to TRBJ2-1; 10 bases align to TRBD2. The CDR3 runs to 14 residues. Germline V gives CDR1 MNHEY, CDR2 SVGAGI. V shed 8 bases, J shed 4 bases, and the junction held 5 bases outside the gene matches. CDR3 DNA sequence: TGTGCCAGCCACACTAGCGGGACATACAATGAGCAGTTCTTC. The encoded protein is CASHTSGTYNEQFF.

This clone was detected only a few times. CDR3 DNA sequence: TGTGCCAGCAGCGTAATGATAGGGGCGAACACCGGGGAGCTGTTTTTT. It specifies CASSVMIGANTGELFF. The genes are TRBV9 and TRBJ2-2; D perhaps matches TRBD1 (5 bases). The CDR3 has 16 residues. Trimming took off 1 base at V and 0 bases at J, with 10 bases between the two ends. Per germline, CDR1 SGDLS and CDR2 YYNGEE.

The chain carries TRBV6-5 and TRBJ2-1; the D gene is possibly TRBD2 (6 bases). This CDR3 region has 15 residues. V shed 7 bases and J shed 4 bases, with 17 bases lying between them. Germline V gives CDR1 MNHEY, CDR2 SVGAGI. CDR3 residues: CASTKEGRRYNEQFF. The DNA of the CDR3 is TGTGCCAGCACCAAGGAGGGACGCCGTTACAATGAGCAGTTCTTC.

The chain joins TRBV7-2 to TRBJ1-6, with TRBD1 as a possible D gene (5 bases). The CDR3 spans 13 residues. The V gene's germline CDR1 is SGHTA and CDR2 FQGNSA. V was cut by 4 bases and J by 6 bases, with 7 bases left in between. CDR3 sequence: CASSWGRNSPLHF. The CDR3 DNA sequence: TGTGCCAGCAGCTGGGGACGTAATTCACCCCTCCACTTT. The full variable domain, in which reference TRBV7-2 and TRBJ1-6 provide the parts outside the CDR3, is GAGVSQSPSNKVTEKGKDVELRCDPISGHTALYWYRQSLGQGLEFLIYFQGNSAPDKSGLPSDRFSAERTGGSVSTLTIQRTQQEDSAVYLCASSWGRNSPLHFGNGTRLTVT.

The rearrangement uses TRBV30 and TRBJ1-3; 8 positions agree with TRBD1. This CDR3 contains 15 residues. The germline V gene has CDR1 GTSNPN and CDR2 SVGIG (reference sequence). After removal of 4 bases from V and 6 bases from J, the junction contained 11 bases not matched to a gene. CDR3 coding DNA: TGTGCCTGGACCTCATTCAGGGGGCGGGAAAACACCATATATTTT. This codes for CAWTSFRGRENTIYF.

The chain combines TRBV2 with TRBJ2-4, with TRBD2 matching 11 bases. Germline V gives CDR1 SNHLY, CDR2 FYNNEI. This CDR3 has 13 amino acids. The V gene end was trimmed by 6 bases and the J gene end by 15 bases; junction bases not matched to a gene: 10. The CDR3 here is CASSPRLAGMWYF. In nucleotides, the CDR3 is TGTGCCAGCAGCCCTAGACTAGCGGGAATGTGGTACTTC.

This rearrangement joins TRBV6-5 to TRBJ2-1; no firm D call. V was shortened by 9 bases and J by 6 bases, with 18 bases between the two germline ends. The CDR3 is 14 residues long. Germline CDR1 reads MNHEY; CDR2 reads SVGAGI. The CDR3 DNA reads TGTGCCAGTGGGCTGGGGTCGTCGGGCAATGAGCAGTTCTTC. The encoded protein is CASGLGSSGNEQFF.

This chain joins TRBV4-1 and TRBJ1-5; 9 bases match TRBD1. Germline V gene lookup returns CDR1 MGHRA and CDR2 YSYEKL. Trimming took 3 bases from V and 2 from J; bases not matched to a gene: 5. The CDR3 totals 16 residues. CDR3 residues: CASSHTTGGGNQPQHF. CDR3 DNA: TGCGCCAGCAGCCATACGACAGGGGGGGGCAATCAGCCCCAGCATTTT.

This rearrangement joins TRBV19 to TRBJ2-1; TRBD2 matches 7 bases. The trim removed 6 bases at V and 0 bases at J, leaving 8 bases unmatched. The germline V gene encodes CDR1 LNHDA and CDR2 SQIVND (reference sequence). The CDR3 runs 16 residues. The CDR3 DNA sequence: TGTGCCAGTAGGGGGGGAGCGGGGATCTCCTACAATGAGCAGTTCTTC. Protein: CASRGGAGISYNEQFF.

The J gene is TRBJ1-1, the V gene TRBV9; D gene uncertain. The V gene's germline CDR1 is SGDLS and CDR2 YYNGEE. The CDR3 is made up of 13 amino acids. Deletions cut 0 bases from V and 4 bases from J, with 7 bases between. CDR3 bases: TGTGCCAGCAGCGTAGATGGGCCCACTGAAGCTTTCTTT. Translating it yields CASSVDGPTEAFF.

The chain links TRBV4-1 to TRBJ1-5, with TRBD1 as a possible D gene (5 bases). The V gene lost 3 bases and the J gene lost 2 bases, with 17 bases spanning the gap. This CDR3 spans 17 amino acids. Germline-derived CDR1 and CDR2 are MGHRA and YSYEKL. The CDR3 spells CASSQEPRASGNQPQHF. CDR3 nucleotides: TGCGCCAGCAGCCAGGAGCCCAGGGCGTCGGGCAATCAGCCCCAGCATTTT.

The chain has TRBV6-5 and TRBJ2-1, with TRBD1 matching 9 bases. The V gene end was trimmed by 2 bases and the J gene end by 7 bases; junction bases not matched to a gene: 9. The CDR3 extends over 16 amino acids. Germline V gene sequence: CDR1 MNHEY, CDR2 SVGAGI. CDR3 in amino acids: CASSYLGQGRGNEQFF. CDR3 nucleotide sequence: TGTGCCAGCAGTTACCTCGGACAGGGGCGGGGGAATGAGCAGTTCTTC.

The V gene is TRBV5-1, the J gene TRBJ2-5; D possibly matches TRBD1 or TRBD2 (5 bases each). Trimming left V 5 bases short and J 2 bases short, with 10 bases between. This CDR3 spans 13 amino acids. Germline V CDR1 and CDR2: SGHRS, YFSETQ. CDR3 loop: CASRAGAQETQYF. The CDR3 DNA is TGCGCCAGCAGGGCCGGGGCTCAAGAGACCCAGTACTTC.

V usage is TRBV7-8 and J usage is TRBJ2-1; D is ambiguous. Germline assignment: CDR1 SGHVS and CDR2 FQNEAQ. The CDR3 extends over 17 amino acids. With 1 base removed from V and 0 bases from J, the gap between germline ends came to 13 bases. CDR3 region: CASSLVPETYSYNEQFF. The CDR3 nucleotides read TGTGCCAGCAGCTTAGTCCCCGAGACCTACTCCTACAATGAGCAGTTCTTC. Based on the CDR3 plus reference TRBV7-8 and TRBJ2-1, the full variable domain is GAGVSQSPRYKVAKRGQDVALRCDPISGHVSLFWYQQALGQGPEFLTYFQNEAQLDKSGLPSDRFFAERPEGSVSTLKIQRTQQEDSAVYLCASSLVPETYSYNEQFFGPGTRLTVL.

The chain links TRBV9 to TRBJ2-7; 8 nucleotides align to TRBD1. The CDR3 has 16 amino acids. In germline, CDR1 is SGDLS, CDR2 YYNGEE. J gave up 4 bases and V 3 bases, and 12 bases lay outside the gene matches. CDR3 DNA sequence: TGTGCCAGCAGCGCAGACGGGCGACAGGGGTCTTACGAGCAGTACTTC. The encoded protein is CASSADGRQGSYEQYF.

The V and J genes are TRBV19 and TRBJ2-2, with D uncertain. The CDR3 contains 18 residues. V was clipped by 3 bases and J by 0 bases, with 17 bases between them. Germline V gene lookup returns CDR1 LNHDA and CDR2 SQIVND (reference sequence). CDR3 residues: CASSMPQGRIANTGELFF. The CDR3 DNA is TGTGCCAGTAGTATGCCCCAAGGCAGGATCGCGAACACCGGGGAGCTGTTTTTT.

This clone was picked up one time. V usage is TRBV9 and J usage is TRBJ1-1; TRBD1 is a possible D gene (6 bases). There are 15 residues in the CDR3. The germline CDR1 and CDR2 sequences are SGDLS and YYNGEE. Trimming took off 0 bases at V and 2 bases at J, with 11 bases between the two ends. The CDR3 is CASSVDGGANTEAFF. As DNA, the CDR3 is TGTGCCAGCAGCGTAGATGGGGGGGCCAACACTGAAGCTTTCTTT.

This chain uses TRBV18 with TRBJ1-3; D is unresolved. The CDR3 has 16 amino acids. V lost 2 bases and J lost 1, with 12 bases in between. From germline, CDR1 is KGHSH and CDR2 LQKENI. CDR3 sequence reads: CASSPSGRRSGNTIYF. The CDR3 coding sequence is TGTGCCAGCTCACCAAGTGGCAGGAGGTCTGGAAACACCATATATTTT.

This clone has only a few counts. For the CDR3, the DNA is TGTGCCAGCAGCCTCCATGGGGGCACAGATACGCAGTATTTT. Translation: CASSLHGGTDTQYF. This chain joins TRBV7-2 and TRBJ2-3; D not certain. The germline V gene has CDR1 SGHTA and CDR2 FQGNSA. Trimming cost V 5 bases and J 1 base, with 10 bases left between them. There are 14 residues in the CDR3.

CDR3 sequence reads: CASSFTGEGGEQFF. The CDR3 DNA reads TGTGCCAGCAGCTTTACGGGGGAAGGGGGTGAGCAGTTCTTC. The chain is built from TRBV5-6 and TRBJ2-1; D possibly matches TRBD1 or TRBD2 (6 bases each). Looked up from germline, CDR1 is SGHDT and CDR2 is YYEEEE. Trimming pared 2 bases from V and 9 bases from J, leaving 15 bases between. The CDR3 contains 14 residues. The variable domain in full, completed from reference TRBV5-6 and TRBJ2-1, reads DAGVTQSPTHLIKTRGQQVTLRCSPKSGHDTVSWYQQALGQGPQFIFQYYEEEERQRGNFPDRFSGHQFPNYSSELNVNALLLGDSALYLCASSFTGEGGEQFFGPGTRLTVL.

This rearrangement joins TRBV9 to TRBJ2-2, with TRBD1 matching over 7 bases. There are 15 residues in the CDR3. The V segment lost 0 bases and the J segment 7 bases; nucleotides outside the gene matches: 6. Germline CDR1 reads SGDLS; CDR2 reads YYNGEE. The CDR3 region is CASSVEGGAGGELFF. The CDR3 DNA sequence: TGTGCCAGCAGCGTAGAAGGGGGCGCAGGCGGGGAGCTGTTTTTT.

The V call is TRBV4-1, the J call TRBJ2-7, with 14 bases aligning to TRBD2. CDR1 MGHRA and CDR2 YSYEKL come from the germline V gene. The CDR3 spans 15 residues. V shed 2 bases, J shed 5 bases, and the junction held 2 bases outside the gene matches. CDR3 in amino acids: CASSQMGLAGDEQYF. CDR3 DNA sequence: TGCGCCAGCAGCCAAATGGGACTAGCGGGAGACGAGCAGTACTTC.

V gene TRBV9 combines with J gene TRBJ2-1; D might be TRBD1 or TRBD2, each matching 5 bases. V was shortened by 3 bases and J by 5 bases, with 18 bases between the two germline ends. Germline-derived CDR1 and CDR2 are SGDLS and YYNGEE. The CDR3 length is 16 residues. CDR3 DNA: TGTGCCAGCAGCGCTGGGGGTCGGCAGGGCCACAATGAGCAGTTCTTC. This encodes CASSAGGRQGHNEQFF.

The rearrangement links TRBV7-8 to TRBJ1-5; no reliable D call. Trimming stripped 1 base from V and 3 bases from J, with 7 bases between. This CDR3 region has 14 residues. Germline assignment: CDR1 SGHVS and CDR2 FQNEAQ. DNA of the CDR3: TGTGCCAGCAGCTTAGTTCCCATCAATCAGCCCCAGCATTTT. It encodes CASSLVPINQPQHF. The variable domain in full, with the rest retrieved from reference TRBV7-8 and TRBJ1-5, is GAGVSQSPRYKVAKRGQDVALRCDPISGHVSLFWYQQALGQGPEFLTYFQNEAQLDKSGLPSDRFFAERPEGSVSTLKIQRTQQEDSAVYLCASSLVPINQPQHFGDGTRLSIL.